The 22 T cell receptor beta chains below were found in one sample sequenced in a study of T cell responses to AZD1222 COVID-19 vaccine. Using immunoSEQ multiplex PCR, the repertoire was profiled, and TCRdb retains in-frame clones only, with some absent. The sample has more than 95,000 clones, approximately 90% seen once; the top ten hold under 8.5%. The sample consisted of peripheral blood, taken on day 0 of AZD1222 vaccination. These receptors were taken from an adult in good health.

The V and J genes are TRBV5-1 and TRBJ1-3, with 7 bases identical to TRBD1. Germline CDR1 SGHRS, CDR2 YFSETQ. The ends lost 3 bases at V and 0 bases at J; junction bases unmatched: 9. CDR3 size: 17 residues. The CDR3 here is CASSSTGTVFSGNTIYF. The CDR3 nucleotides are TGCGCCAGCAGCTCTACCGGGACAGTATTCTCTGGAAACACCATATATTTT. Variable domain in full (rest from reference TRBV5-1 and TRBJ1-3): KAGVTQTPRYLIKTRGQQVTLSCSPISGHRSVSWYQQTPGQGLQFLFEYFSETQRNKGNFPGRFSGRQFSNSRSEMNVSTLELGDSALYLCASSSTGTVFSGNTIYFGEGSWLTVV.

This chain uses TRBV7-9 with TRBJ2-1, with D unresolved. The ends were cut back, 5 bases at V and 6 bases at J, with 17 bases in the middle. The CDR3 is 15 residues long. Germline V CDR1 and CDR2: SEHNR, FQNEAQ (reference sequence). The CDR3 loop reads CASSPSGSPFNEQFF. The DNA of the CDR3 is TGTGCCAGCAGCCCCTCGGGCTCCCCATTCAATGAGCAGTTCTTC.

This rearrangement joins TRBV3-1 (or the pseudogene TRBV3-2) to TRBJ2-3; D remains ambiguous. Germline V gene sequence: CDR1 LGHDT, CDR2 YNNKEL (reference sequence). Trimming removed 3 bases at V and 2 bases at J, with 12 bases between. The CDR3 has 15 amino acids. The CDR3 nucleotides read TGTGCCAGCAGCCACCCAGCTCACTCCACAGATACGCAGTATTTT. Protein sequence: CASSHPAHSTDTQYF.

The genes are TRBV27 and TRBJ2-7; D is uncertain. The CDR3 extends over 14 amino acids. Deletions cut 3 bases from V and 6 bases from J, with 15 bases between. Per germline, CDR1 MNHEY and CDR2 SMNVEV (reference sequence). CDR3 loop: CASSFFLGDREQYF. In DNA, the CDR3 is TGTGCCAGCAGTTTTTTTCTGGGCGACCGCGAGCAGTACTTC.

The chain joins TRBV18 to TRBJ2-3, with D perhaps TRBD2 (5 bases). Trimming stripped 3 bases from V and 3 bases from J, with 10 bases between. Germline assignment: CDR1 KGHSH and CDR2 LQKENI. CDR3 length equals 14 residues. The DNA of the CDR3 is TGTGCCAGCTCACCGGTCACGGGAACAGATACGCAGTATTTT. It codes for CASSPVTGTDTQYF.

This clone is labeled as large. Here the CDR3 DNA reads TGCAGCGTTGTGGGGGGGCGAACCTACGAGCAGTACTTC. Amino acid sequence: CSVVGGRTYEQYF. The V call is TRBV29-1, the J call TRBJ2-7; D may be TRBD2 (7 bases). Between the trimmed V and J ends, which lost 4 bases and 2 bases, there was a span of 12 bases. Germline V gene sequence: CDR1 SQVTM, CDR2 ANQGSEA. There are 13 residues in the CDR3.

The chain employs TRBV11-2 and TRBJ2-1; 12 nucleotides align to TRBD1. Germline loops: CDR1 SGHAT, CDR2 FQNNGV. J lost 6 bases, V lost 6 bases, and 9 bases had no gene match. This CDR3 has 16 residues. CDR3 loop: CASRDPGQGAFNEQFF. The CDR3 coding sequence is TGTGCCAGCAGGGATCCGGGACAGGGGGCATTCAATGAGCAGTTCTTC.

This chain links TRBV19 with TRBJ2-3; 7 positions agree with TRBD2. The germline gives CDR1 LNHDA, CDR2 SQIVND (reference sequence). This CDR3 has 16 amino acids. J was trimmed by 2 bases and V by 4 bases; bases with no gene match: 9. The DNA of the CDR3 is TGTGCCAGTAGTAAGTCGCTAGCGGCCCTCACAGATACGCAGTATTTT. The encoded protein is CASSKSLAALTDTQYF.

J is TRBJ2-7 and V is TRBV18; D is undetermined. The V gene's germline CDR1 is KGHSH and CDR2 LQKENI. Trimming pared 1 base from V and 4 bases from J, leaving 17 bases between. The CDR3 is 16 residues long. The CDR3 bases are TGTGCCAGCTCACCACTAGGACGGCCATCCTTATACGAGCAGTACTTC. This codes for CASSPLGRPSLYEQYF.

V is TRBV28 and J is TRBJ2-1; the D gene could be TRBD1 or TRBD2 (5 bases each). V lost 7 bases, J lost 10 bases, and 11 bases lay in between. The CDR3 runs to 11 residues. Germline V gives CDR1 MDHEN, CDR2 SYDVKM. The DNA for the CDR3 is TGTGCCAGCATCGGGGCAAGGGAGCAGTTCTTC. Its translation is CASIGAREQFF.

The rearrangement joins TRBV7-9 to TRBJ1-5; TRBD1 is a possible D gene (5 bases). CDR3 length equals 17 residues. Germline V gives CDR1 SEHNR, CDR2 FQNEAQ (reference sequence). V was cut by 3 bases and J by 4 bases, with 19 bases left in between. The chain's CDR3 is CASSLGAGTGPNQPQHF. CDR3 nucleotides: TGTGCCAGCAGCTTGGGCGCCGGTACAGGACCAAATCAGCCCCAGCATTTT.

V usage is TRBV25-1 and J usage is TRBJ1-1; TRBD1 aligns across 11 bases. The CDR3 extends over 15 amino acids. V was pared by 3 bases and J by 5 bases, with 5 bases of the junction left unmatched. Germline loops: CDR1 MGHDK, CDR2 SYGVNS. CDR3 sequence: CASSDPGQGDTEAFF. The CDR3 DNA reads TGTGCCAGCAGTGACCCGGGACAGGGGGATACTGAAGCTTTCTTT.

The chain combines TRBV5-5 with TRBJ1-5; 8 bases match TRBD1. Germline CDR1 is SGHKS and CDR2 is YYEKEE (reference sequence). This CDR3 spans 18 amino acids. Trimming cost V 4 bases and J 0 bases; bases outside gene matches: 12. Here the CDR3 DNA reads TGTGCCAGCAGCCCCCTGACAGGGGACTATTATAGCAATCAGCCCCAGCATTTT. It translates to CASSPLTGDYYSNQPQHF.

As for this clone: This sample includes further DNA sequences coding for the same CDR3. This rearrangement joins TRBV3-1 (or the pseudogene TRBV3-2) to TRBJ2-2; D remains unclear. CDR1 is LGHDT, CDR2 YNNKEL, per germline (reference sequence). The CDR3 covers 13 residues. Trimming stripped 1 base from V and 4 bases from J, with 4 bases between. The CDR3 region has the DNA TGTGCCAGCAGCCAAGTTGGCACCGGGGAGCTGTTTTTT. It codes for CASSQVGTGELFF.

In DNA, the CDR3 is TGTGCCAGCAGTCTAGCGGGAGCTCTAGATACGCAGTATTTT. This sequence encodes CASSLAGALDTQYF. The rearrangement links TRBV5-4 to TRBJ2-3; 10 nucleotides agree with TRBD2. Germline values: CDR1 SGHNT, CDR2 YYREEE (reference sequence). J was trimmed by 5 bases and V by 5 bases; bases with no gene match: 5. The CDR3 is made up of 14 amino acids.

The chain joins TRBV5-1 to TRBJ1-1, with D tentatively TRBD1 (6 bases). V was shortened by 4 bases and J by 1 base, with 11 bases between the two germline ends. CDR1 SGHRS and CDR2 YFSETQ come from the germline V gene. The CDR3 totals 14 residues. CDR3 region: CASSPGHPNTEAFF. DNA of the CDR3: TGCGCCAGCAGCCCGGGACACCCGAACACTGAAGCTTTCTTT.

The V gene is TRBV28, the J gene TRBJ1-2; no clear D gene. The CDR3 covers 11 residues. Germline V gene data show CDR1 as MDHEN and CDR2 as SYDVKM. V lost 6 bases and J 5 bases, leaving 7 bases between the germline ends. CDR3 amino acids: CASRSGYGYTF. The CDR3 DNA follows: TGTGCCAGCAGGTCGGGGTATGGCTACACCTTC.

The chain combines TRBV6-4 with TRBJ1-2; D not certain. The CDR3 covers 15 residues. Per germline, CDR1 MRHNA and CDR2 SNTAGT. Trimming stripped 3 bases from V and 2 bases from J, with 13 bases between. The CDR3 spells CASSEGGLPNYGYTF. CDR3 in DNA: TGTGCCAGCAGTGAAGGCGGCCTTCCCAACTATGGCTACACCTTC.

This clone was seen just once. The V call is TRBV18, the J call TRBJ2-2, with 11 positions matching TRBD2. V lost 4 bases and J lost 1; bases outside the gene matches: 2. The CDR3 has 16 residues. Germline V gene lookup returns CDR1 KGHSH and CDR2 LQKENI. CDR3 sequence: CASSRGLAGNTGELFF. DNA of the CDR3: TGTGCCAGCTCACGCGGACTAGCGGGGAACACCGGGGAGCTGTTTTTT. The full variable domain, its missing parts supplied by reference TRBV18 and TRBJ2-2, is NAGVMQNPRHLVRRRGQEARLRCSPMKGHSHVYWYRQLPEEGLKFMVYLQKENIIDESGMPKERFSAEFPKEGPSILRIQQVVRGDSAAYFCASSRGLAGNTGELFFGEGSRLTVL.

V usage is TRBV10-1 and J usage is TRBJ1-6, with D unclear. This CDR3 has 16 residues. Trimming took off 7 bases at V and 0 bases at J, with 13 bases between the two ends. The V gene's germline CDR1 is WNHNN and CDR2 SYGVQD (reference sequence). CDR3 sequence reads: CASNPPHSSYNSPLHF. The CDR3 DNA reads TGCGCCAGCAACCCCCCACACAGCTCCTATAATTCACCCCTCCACTTT.

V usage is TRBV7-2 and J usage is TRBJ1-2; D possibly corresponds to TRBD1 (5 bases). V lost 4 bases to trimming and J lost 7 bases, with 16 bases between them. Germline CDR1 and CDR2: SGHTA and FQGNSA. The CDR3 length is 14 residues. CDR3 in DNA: TGTGCCAGCAGCTCAAGCGGGGGGGTAGGTGGCTACACCTTC. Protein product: CASSSSGGVGGYTF.

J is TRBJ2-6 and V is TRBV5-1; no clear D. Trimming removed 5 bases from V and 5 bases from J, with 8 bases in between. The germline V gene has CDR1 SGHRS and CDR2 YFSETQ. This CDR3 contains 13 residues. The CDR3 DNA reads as TGCGCCAGCAGACCCGACAGGGCCAACGTCCTGACTTTC. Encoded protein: CASRPDRANVLTF. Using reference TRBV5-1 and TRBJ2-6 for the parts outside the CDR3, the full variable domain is KAGVTQTPRYLIKTRGQQVTLSCSPISGHRSVSWYQQTPGQGLQFLFEYFSETQRNKGNFPGRFSGRQFSNSRSEMNVSTLELGDSALYLCASRPDRANVLTFGAGSRLTVL.